This T cell receptor beta chain was documented in a study of post-analysis software for immune sequencing data. Background on the study: Some patients lacked subtype; others had relapsing-remitting, secondary progressive or progressive-relapsing disease. The study, taken as a whole, reports: Patients had higher frequencies than controls of a handful of TRBV segments, including TRBV5-6, TRBV5-1 and TRBV20-1. Samples from one preparation batch, clustered by F measure, grouped strongly together.

Unique molecular identifiers tagged the TCR beta cDNA libraries. TCRdb reprocessed the PCR reads with MiXCR, giving one entry per CDR3 protein. Among roughly 400,000 distinct CDR3 sequences listed, less than 40% were seen once. Comments on this clonotype: Its antigen is unidentified. Sequence at one end of the junction differs from germline and may be a read error.

The CDR3 runs 13 residues. The sequencing sample was made of blood. The TCR comes from a girl aged 2 to 9 with multiple sclerosis. This chain links TRBV12-3 or TRBV12-4 with TRBJ2-3; D unclear. Here the CDR3 DNA reads TGTGCCAGCAGGGGCCTGGGCACAGATACGCAATATTTT. This gives the protein CASRGLGTDTQYF.